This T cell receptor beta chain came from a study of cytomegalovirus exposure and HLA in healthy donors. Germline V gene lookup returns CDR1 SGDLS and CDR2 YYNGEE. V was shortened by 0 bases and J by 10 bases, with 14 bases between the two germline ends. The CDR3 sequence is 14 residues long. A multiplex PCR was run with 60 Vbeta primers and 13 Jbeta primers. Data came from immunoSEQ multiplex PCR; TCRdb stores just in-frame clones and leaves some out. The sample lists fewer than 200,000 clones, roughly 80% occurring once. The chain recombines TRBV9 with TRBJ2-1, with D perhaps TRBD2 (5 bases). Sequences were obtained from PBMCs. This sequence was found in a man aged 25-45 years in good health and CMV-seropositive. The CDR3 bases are TGTGCCAGCAGCGTAGGGTCACTAGTCGGGGAGCAGTTCTTC. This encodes CASSVGSLVGEQFF.